The next 24 T cell receptor beta chains were all read from a single sample in a study of control samples from healthy donors and cancer patients. TCRdb's copy holds only in-frame clones and misses some; the assay was immunoSEQ multiplex PCR. The sample lists 55,000 to 75,000 clones; about 89% were seen once. Sequenced: PBMCs. These receptors came from a woman aged 50 to 60 with head and neck cancer.

V usage is TRBV7-2 and J usage is TRBJ1-1, with 8 bases matching TRBD1. V gave up 8 bases and J gave up 3 bases; unmatched junction bases: 8. This CDR3 comprises 14 residues. Per the germline V gene, CDR1 is SGHTA and CDR2 is FQGNSA. In nucleotides, the CDR3 is TGTGCCAGCGCGCGGACAGGGAGGTACACTGAAGCTTTCTTT. Protein: CASARTGRYTEAFF.

This sequence joins TRBV5-1 and TRBJ1-4; 9 nucleotides line up with TRBD1. This CDR3 is 15 amino acids long. The J segment lost 6 bases and the V segment lost 5 bases, leaving 8 bases of the junction unmatched. Germline V gives CDR1 SGHRS, CDR2 YFSETQ. The CDR3 sequence: CASRNPGQGDEKLFF. The CDR3 DNA reads as TGCGCCAGCAGGAATCCGGGACAGGGCGATGAAAAACTGTTTTTT.

The chain combines TRBV4-1 with TRBJ2-1, with 10 bases aligning to TRBD1. Germline-derived CDR1 and CDR2 are MGHRA and YSYEKL. The CDR3 totals 16 residues. V trimming: 5 bases; J trimming: 6 bases; junction bases outside the gene matches: 10. The CDR3 reads CASSFSDRGPANEQFF. CDR3 nucleotides: TGCGCCAGCAGCTTCTCAGACAGGGGGCCGGCCAATGAGCAGTTCTTC.

The rearrangement joins TRBV7-3 to TRBJ2-1; D ambiguous. The CDR3 covers 13 residues. Looked up from germline, CDR1 is SGHTA and CDR2 is FQGTGA. V lost 4 bases, J lost 8 bases, and 12 bases lay in between. The CDR3 coding sequence is TGTGCCAGCAGCTCATCTCCCGGCTATGAGCAGTTCTTC. It specifies CASSSSPGYEQFF.

The rearrangement links TRBV21-1 to TRBJ2-7; TRBD2, the table's D call, lacks a check against the DNA. TRBV21-1 is a pseudogene locus. The CDR3 totals 15 residues. In DNA form, the CDR3 reads TGTGCCAGCAGCAAAAGGCATAGCTGGACCTACGAGCAGTACTTC. Its protein is CASSKRHSWTYEQYF.

The CDR3 region is CAWSVRQGIYEQYF. CDR3 DNA: TGTGCCTGGAGTGTAAGACAGGGGATTTACGAGCAGTACTTC. This chain joins TRBV30 and TRBJ2-7; TRBD1 matches 8 bases. This CDR3 contains 14 residues. The V segment lost 0 bases and the J segment 4 bases; nucleotides outside the gene matches: 5. Germline-derived CDR1 and CDR2 are GTSNPN and SVGIG (reference sequence). The whole variable domain, filled in from reference TRBV30 and TRBJ2-7, reads SQTIHQWPATLVQPVGSPLSLECTVEGTSNPNLYWYRQAAGRGLQLLFYSVGIGQISSEVPQNLSASRPQDRQFILSSKKLLLSDSGFYLCAWSVRQGIYEQYFGPGTRLTVT.

The rearrangement joins TRBV30 to TRBJ1-2; D gene uncertain. The CDR3 runs to 13 residues. Germline CDR1 GTSNPN, CDR2 SVGIG (reference sequence). Trimming took 0 bases from V and 7 from J, leaving 12 bases between them. CDR3 in amino acids: CAWSVESARGYTF. The CDR3 region has the DNA TGTGCCTGGAGTGTAGAGAGCGCCCGTGGCTACACCTTC.

The chain joins TRBV28 to TRBJ2-2, with D tentatively TRBD1 or TRBD2 (5 bases each). From germline, CDR1 is MDHEN and CDR2 SYDVKM. The V end lost 7 bases, the J end lost 3 bases, and 15 bases lay between the germline ends. CDR3 length: 15 amino acids. The CDR3 nucleotides are TGTGCCAGCATCGCGGGCAGGGTTGACACCGGGGAGCTGTTTTTT. Encoded protein: CASIAGRVDTGELFF. Full variable domain (remainder filled in from reference TRBV28 and TRBJ2-2): DVKVTQSSRYLVKRTGEKVFLECVQDMDHENMFWYRQDPGLGLRLIYFSYDVKMKEKGDIPEGYSVSREKKERFSLILESASTNQTSMYLCASIAGRVDTGELFFGEGSRLTVL.

The genes are TRBV13 and TRBJ2-3, with a possible D match to TRBD1 (6 bases). Germline-derived CDR1 and CDR2 are PRHDT and FYEKMQ (reference sequence). Deletions cut 3 bases from V and 6 bases from J, with 13 bases between. The CDR3 has 14 amino acids. The CDR3 region has the DNA TGTGCCAGCAGCTTCGGACAGTCCTCCGATACGCAGTATTTT. It yields the protein CASSFGQSSDTQYF.

The CDR3 DNA sequence: TGTGCCAGCAGTTTATACTCCCAACCCCTAGTTAAGGAAAAACTGTTTTTT. Amino acids: CASSLYSQPLVKEKLFF. This sequence joins TRBV27 and TRBJ1-4; D unresolved. Looked up from germline, CDR1 is MNHEY and CDR2 is SMNVEV (reference sequence). Trimming removed 1 base from V and 8 bases from J, with 20 bases in between. There are 17 residues in the CDR3.

This clone was recorded a few times. V usage is TRBV27 and J usage is TRBJ2-7; no reliable D call. Deletions cut 1 base from V and 2 bases from J, with 9 bases between. There are 14 residues in the CDR3. Germline V gene data show CDR1 as MNHEY and CDR2 as SMNVEV (reference sequence). The CDR3 loop is CASSLLERPYEQYF. In DNA, the CDR3 is TGTGCCAGCAGTTTATTGGAACGGCCCTACGAGCAGTACTTC.

The chain recombines TRBV5-8 with TRBJ2-7; TRBD1 aligns across 7 bases. With 0 bases clipped from V and 7 bases from J, the junction kept 13 bases outside the gene matches. Germline CDR1 reads SGHTS; CDR2 reads YDEGEE. The length of the CDR3 is 16 residues. The DNA for the CDR3 is TGTGCCAGCAGCTTGGGCATGCAGGGGGAAACGGGAGAGCAGTACTTC. Translated, it gives CASSLGMQGETGEQYF.

V is TRBV5-6 and J is TRBJ2-5; D perhaps matches TRBD2 (5 bases). Germline loops: CDR1 SGHDT, CDR2 YYEEEE. The CDR3 spans 16 residues. The ends were cut back, 2 bases at V and 1 base at J, with 15 bases in the middle. DNA for the CDR3: TGTGCCAGCAGCTTCGTTGGAGGCAGCATCCAAGAGACCCAGTACTTC. This gives the protein CASSFVGGSIQETQYF.

The chain recombines TRBV7-3 with TRBJ1-2; 7 nucleotides align to TRBD1. Germline V gene data show CDR1 as SGHTA and CDR2 as FQGTGA. This CDR3 is 14 amino acids long. J was trimmed by 6 bases and V by 0 bases; bases with no gene match: 4. The CDR3 region has the DNA TGTGCCAGCAGCTTAACAGGGGGCTTTGATGGCTACACCTTC. It specifies CASSLTGGFDGYTF.

The gene calls are TRBV27 and TRBJ1-1, with TRBD1 identical over 10 bases. V lost 5 bases, J lost 5 bases, and 8 bases stayed unmatched. CDR1 is MNHEY, CDR2 SMNVEV, per germline (reference sequence). The CDR3 runs 15 residues. The CDR3 sequence is CASSLTGTGVTEAFF. DNA for the CDR3: TGTGCCAGCAGTCTCACCGGGACAGGGGTTACTGAAGCTTTCTTT.

This clone was seen just once. This chain links TRBV7-3 with TRBJ1-6; 8 bases match TRBD1. CDR1 and CDR2 from the germline V gene are SGHTA and FQGTGA. This CDR3 is built from 15 residues. Trimming at V came to 0 bases and at J to 9 bases, leaving 4 bases not matched to a gene. CDR3 DNA sequence: TGTGCCAGCAGCTTAACTGGACAGGGACTTTCACCCCTCCACTTT. This translates into CASSLTGQGLSPLHF.

The V and J genes are TRBV29-1 and TRBJ1-1; possible D gene TRBD1, 5 bases. Germline loops: CDR1 SQVTM, CDR2 ANQGSEA. Deletions cut 3 bases from V and 4 bases from J, with 15 bases between. This CDR3 has 14 residues. CDR3 in amino acids: CSVEVGGGGTEAFF. Here the CDR3 DNA reads TGCAGCGTTGAGGTCGGGGGGGGAGGCACTGAAGCTTTCTTT. Filled out from reference TRBV29-1 and TRBJ1-1, the complete variable domain reads SAVISQKPSRDICQRGTSLTIQCQVDSQVTMMFWYRQQPGQSLTLIATANQGSEATYESGFVIDKFPISRPNLTFSTLTVSNMSPEDSSIYLCSVEVGGGGTEAFFGQGTRLTVV.

In its sample, this clone was seen a few times. The CDR3 sequence is CASIPSGGAGTDTQYF. The CDR3 DNA reads as TGTGCCAGCATCCCCTCGGGCGGGGCGGGCACAGATACGCAGTATTTT. V usage is TRBV2 and J usage is TRBJ2-3; D is perhaps TRBD2 (6 bases). V was trimmed by 7 bases and J by 1 base, leaving 18 bases between them. Germline values: CDR1 SNHLY, CDR2 FYNNEI. The CDR3 has 16 amino acids. The entire variable domain, with the rest obtained from reference TRBV2 and TRBJ2-3, is as follows: EPEVTQTPSHQVTQMGQEVILRCVPISNHLYFYWYRQILGQKVEFLVSFYNNEISEKSEIFDDQFSVERPDGSNFTLKIRSTKLEDSAMYFCASIPSGGAGTDTQYFGPGTRLTVL.

The rearrangement uses TRBV27 and TRBJ2-4; D tentatively reads TRBD1 or TRBD2 (5 bases each). Trimming pared 2 bases from V and 2 bases from J, leaving 10 bases between. Germline V gene lookup returns CDR1 MNHEY and CDR2 SMNVEV (reference sequence). This CDR3 has 15 amino acids. The CDR3 loop reads CASSLHGTTKNIQYF. The DNA for the CDR3 is TGTGCCAGCAGTTTACACGGGACGACCAAAAACATTCAGTACTTC.

The V gene is TRBV19, the J gene TRBJ2-7; 9 bases line up with TRBD1. There are 14 residues in the CDR3. The germline V gene has CDR1 LNHDA and CDR2 SQIVND (reference sequence). With 9 bases clipped from V and 2 bases from J, the junction kept 8 bases outside the gene matches. Here the CDR3 DNA reads TGTGCCAGCAAACTCCGGGACAGGGCCTACGAGCAGTACTTC. Protein product: CASKLRDRAYEQYF. Based on the CDR3 plus reference TRBV19 and TRBJ2-7, the full variable domain is DGGITQSPKYLFRKEGQNVTLSCEQNLNHDAMYWYRQDPGQGLRLIYYSQIVNDFQKGDIAEGYSVSREKKESFPLTVTSAQKNPTAFYLCASKLRDRAYEQYFGPGTRLTVT.

The rearrangement links TRBV7-2 to TRBJ2-3; 9 bases line up with TRBD2. Germline V gene data show CDR1 as SGHTA and CDR2 as FQGNSA. Trimming removed 4 bases from V and 2 bases from J; junction bases left unmatched: 7. CDR3 length: 16 amino acids. Written as DNA, the CDR3 is TGTGCCAGCAGCTCCTACGGCGGGGGGGTCACAGATACGCAGTATTTT. It encodes CASSSYGGGVTDTQYF.

The V and J genes are TRBV30 and TRBJ1-6; D possibly corresponds to TRBD1 (5 bases). The CDR3 consists of 15 residues. Germline CDR1 reads GTSNPN; CDR2 reads SVGIG (reference sequence). Deletions cut 2 bases from V and 2 bases from J, with 10 bases between. CDR3 sequence reads: CAWSRGEAYNSPLHF. The CDR3 DNA reads as TGTGCCTGGAGTAGAGGGGAGGCCTATAATTCACCCCTCCACTTT.

This chain connects TRBV30 to TRBJ2-3; the D is unclear. CDR1 and CDR2 from the germline V gene are GTSNPN and SVGIG (reference sequence). The ends were cut back, 2 bases at V and 14 bases at J, with 14 bases in the middle. This CDR3 has 11 residues. The CDR3 protein is CAWSSGPTRYF. The DNA for the CDR3 is TGTGCCTGGAGTTCGGGCCCTACGAGGTATTTT.

This sequence joins TRBV6-2 or TRBV6-3 and TRBJ1-5, with a possible D match to TRBD1 (5 bases). V was pared by 6 bases and J by 3 bases, with 15 bases between. Per germline, CDR1 MNHEY and CDR2 SVGEGT. The CDR3 loop spans 15 amino acids. CDR3 in amino acids: CASSRGVQSNQPQHF. CDR3 DNA sequence: TGTGCCAGCAGCCGGGGGGTGCAGTCCAATCAGCCCCAGCATTTT.